One sample yielded the 29 T cell receptor beta chains listed below, sequenced in a study of blood T cell repertoires in COVID-19. The protocol was immunoSEQ multiplex PCR, while the TCRdb copy is restricted to in-frame clones and leaves out a portion. The table records under 250,000 clones, approximately 87% of them present only once. The sample was peripheral blood. Every receptor here comes from a woman in her seventies with active or convalescent COVID-19.

This chain links TRBV5-1 with TRBJ2-5; D perhaps matches TRBD2 (6 bases). The CDR3 extends over 12 amino acids. CDR1 is SGHRS, CDR2 YFSETQ, per germline. V shed 7 bases and J shed 2 bases, with 9 bases lying between them. The CDR3 nucleotides read TGCGCCAGCGCGGAGGGACAAGAGACCCAGTACTTC. It specifies CASAEGQETQYF.

This chain connects TRBV27 to TRBJ2-1; weak D call: TRBD1 (6 bases). Per the germline V gene, CDR1 is MNHEY and CDR2 is SMNVEV (reference sequence). This CDR3 is built from 13 residues. V was cut by 6 bases and J by 4 bases, with 10 bases left in between. This CDR3 is CASSNTGYNEQFF. For the CDR3, the DNA is TGTGCCAGCAGCAATACAGGGTACAATGAGCAGTTCTTC.

The V gene is TRBV7-9, the J gene TRBJ2-2; D perhaps matches TRBD2 (7 bases). This CDR3 has 16 residues. V was clipped by 5 bases and J by 3 bases, with 16 bases between them. Per the germline V gene, CDR1 is SEHNR and CDR2 is FQNEAQ (reference sequence). CDR3 residues: CASSPRGAMDTGELFF. CDR3 coding DNA: TGTGCCAGCAGCCCCCGGGGGGCTATGGACACCGGGGAGCTGTTTTTT.

The V gene is TRBV18, the J gene TRBJ2-6, with D possibly TRBD2 on 5 matching bases. The V gene lost 2 bases and the J gene lost 1 base, with 6 bases spanning the gap. The CDR3 is 15 residues long. Germline loops: CDR1 KGHSH, CDR2 LQKENI. The CDR3 sequence: CASSPTGSGANVLTF. CDR3 coding DNA: TGTGCCAGCTCACCAACGGGATCTGGGGCCAACGTCCTGACTTTC.

The rearrangement uses TRBV14 and TRBJ2-2, with 8 positions matching TRBD2. Looked up from germline, CDR1 is SGHDN and CDR2 is FVKESK. Trimming at V came to 5 bases and at J to 6 bases, leaving 11 bases not matched to a gene. The CDR3 runs 16 residues. The CDR3 spells CASSNGGAQHPGELFF. The CDR3 nucleotides read TGTGCCAGCAGCAACGGGGGGGCGCAGCACCCCGGGGAGCTGTTTTTT.

The CDR3 spells CASSESPLLVANTGELFF. The DNA for the CDR3 is TGCGCCAGCAGTGAGTCTCCCCTTCTCGTCGCGAACACCGGGGAGCTGTTTTTT. The chain has TRBV10-1 and TRBJ2-2, with D uncertain. V lost 0 bases and J lost 0, with 14 bases in between. Germline V gene lookup returns CDR1 WNHNN and CDR2 SYGVQD (reference sequence). The CDR3 is 18 amino acids.

The chain carries TRBV5-1 and TRBJ2-7; TRBD2 might be the D (6 bases). V dropped 0 bases and J dropped 6 bases, with 19 bases sitting between them. The CDR3 is 16 amino acids. Germline values: CDR1 SGHRS, CDR2 YFSETQ. DNA for the CDR3: TGCGCCAGCAGCTTGGACCCCAGCGGGCTCTTTGTCGAGCAGTACTTC. This codes for CASSLDPSGLFVEQYF.

The chain has TRBV28 and TRBJ1-2, with a tentative D call TRBD1 (5 bases). The V and J ends lost 2 bases and 0 bases respectively, with 16 bases between them. Germline V CDR1 and CDR2: MDHEN, SYDVKM. The CDR3 sequence is 17 residues long. DNA of the CDR3: TGTGCCAGCAGTTTAGGAGGGGTCCCCTTAGCTAACTATGGCTACACCTTC. Protein sequence: CASSLGGVPLANYGYTF.

The chain uses TRBV5-4 and TRBJ2-1; D is possibly TRBD1 (5 bases). CDR1 and CDR2 from the germline V gene are SGHNT and YYREEE (reference sequence). The CDR3 contains 13 residues. V was pared by 3 bases and J by 5 bases, with 9 bases between. The DNA for the CDR3 is TGTGCCAGCAGCTCCACAGGACACAATGAGCAGTTCTTC. Its translation: CASSSTGHNEQFF.

The gene calls are TRBV21-1 and TRBJ1-5; the DNA was not compared with TRBD1, the D call given in the table. TRBV21-1 is described as a pseudogene. This CDR3 comprises 15 residues. In nucleotides, the CDR3 is TGTGCCAGCAGCACAACAGGTGGCGGAGATCAGCCCCAGCATTTT. Protein: CASSTTGGGDQPQHF.

This sequence joins TRBV4-1 and TRBJ1-5; D may be TRBD1 (5 bases). V lost 3 bases and J 3 bases, leaving 12 bases between the germline ends. The germline CDR1 and CDR2 sequences are MGHRA and YSYEKL. This CDR3 region has 15 residues. CDR3 sequence reads: CASSQGPGLNQPQHF. The CDR3, as DNA: TGCGCCAGCAGCCAGGGCCCGGGACTCAATCAGCCCCAGCATTTT.

This rearrangement joins TRBV4-3 to TRBJ1-2, with D possibly matching TRBD1 (5 bases). CDR3 length: 16 amino acids. Looked up from germline, CDR1 is LGHNA and CDR2 is YSLEER. Trimming took 2 bases from V and 3 from J, leaving 16 bases between them. In DNA form, the CDR3 reads TGCGCCAGCAGCCAATCCTTATGGGGCTTGTACTATGGCTACACCTTC. Amino acids: CASSQSLWGLYYGYTF.

CDR3 coding DNA: TGTGCCTGGAGCACGAACCCAGAAGATACGCAGTATTTT. It specifies CAWSTNPEDTQYF. The genes are TRBV30 and TRBJ2-3; D gene uncertain. V was clipped by 3 bases and J by 5 bases, with 12 bases between them. Germline V CDR1 and CDR2: GTSNPN, SVGIG (reference sequence). The CDR3 consists of 13 residues. The full variable domain, its missing parts supplied by reference TRBV30 and TRBJ2-3, is SQTIHQWPATLVQPVGSPLSLECTVEGTSNPNLYWYRQAAGRGLQLLFYSVGIGQISSEVPQNLSASRPQDRQFILSSKKLLLSDSGFYLCAWSTNPEDTQYFGPGTRLTVL.

The J gene is TRBJ1-5, the V gene TRBV12-3 or TRBV12-4; TRBD1 aligns across 8 bases. The ends lost 7 bases at V and 5 bases at J; junction bases unmatched: 4. There are 13 residues in the CDR3. CDR3 sequence (DNA): TGTGCCAGCAAACAGGGGGTAGATCAGCCCCAGCATTTT. It specifies CASKQGVDQPQHF.

The gene calls are TRBV5-1 and TRBJ1-4; 7 nucleotides agree with TRBD1. Trimming removed 1 base from V and 0 bases from J; junction bases left unmatched: 6. Germline V gives CDR1 SGHRS, CDR2 YFSETQ. The CDR3 extends over 17 amino acids. The CDR3 protein is CASSLRDSHATNEKLFF. Written as DNA, the CDR3 is TGCGCCAGCAGCTTGCGGGACAGCCATGCAACTAATGAAAAACTGTTTTTT.

As regards this clone: Other DNA sequences of this sample code for an identical CDR3. The V and J genes are TRBV5-1 and TRBJ1-2; 7 nucleotides line up with TRBD1. The V gene's germline CDR1 is SGHRS and CDR2 YFSETQ. J was trimmed by 8 bases and V by 4 bases; bases with no gene match: 2. The CDR3 is 11 residues long. The CDR3 nucleotides are TGCGCCAGCAGCCCAGGGGGGGGCTACACCTTC. Amino acid sequence: CASSPGGGYTF. Full variable domain (remainder filled in from reference TRBV5-1 and TRBJ1-2): KAGVTQTPRYLIKTRGQQVTLSCSPISGHRSVSWYQQTPGQGLQFLFEYFSETQRNKGNFPGRFSGRQFSNSRSEMNVSTLELGDSALYLCASSPGGGYTFGSGTRLTVV.

On this clone: An end of the junction does not agree with germline; a read error may underlie this. The rearrangement links TRBV9 to TRBJ2-7, with a tentative D call TRBD2 (6 bases). Germline CDR1 SGDLS, CDR2 YYNGEE. There are 15 residues in the CDR3. In DNA form, the CDR3 reads TGTGCCAGCAGCGTAGGAGTGACTAGTTCCTCCGAGCAGTACTTC. Its protein product is CASSVGVTSSSEQYF. Full variable domain (rest looked up from reference TRBV9 and TRBJ2-7): DSGVTQTPKHLITATGQRVTLRCSPRSGDLSVYWYQQSLDQGLQFLIQYYNGEERAKGNILERFSAQQFPDLHSELNLSSLELGDSALYFCASSVGVTSSSEQYFGPGTRLTVT.

The chain links TRBV15 to TRBJ1-4, with D perhaps matching TRBD1 (6 bases). Germline V CDR1 and CDR2: LNHNV, YYDKDF (reference sequence). The germline V and J ends were trimmed by 5 bases and 2 bases, with 9 bases remaining between them. The CDR3 spans 14 residues. As DNA, the CDR3 is TGTGCCACCAGCCGGGACACTACTAATGAAAAACTGTTTTTT. Protein sequence: CATSRDTTNEKLFF.

J is TRBJ2-7 and V is TRBV30; D might be TRBD1 (6 bases). The V and J ends lost 5 bases and 1 base respectively, with 6 bases between them. The CDR3 extends over 11 amino acids. Looked up from germline, CDR1 is GTSNPN and CDR2 is SVGIG (reference sequence). CDR3 DNA sequence: TGTGCCTGGGACAGGTCCTACGAGCAGTACTTC. Protein sequence: CAWDRSYEQYF.

The V call is TRBV7-9, the J call TRBJ2-2; 9 nucleotides line up with TRBD2. The ends lost 3 bases at V and 4 bases at J; junction bases unmatched: 3. Germline lookup yields CDR1 SEHNR and CDR2 FQNEAQ (reference sequence). This CDR3 region has 15 residues. This chain's CDR3 is CASSFAGGPTGELFF. The CDR3 coding sequence is TGTGCCAGCAGCTTTGCGGGGGGGCCCACCGGGGAGCTGTTTTTT.

J is TRBJ1-1 and V is TRBV2, with D possibly matching TRBD1 (6 bases). CDR1 SNHLY and CDR2 FYNNEI come from the germline V gene. The CDR3 has 13 amino acids. Trimming took off 11 bases at V and 1 base at J, with 14 bases between the two ends. Here the CDR3 DNA reads TGTGCCTGGGGGCGAGGGAGGAACACTGAAGCTTTCTTT. Protein sequence: CAWGRGRNTEAFF.

The rearrangement joins TRBV24-1 to TRBJ2-3; 7 nucleotides align to TRBD2. The germline V gene encodes CDR1 KGHDR and CDR2 SFDVKD. J lost 6 bases, V lost 5 bases, and 7 bases had no gene match. The CDR3 totals 14 residues. CDR3 in amino acids: CATSVGRGVDTQYF. The CDR3 nucleotides are TGTGCCACCAGTGTTGGACGGGGGGTGGATACGCAGTATTTT.

This clone has only one observation. The chain couples TRBV5-4 to TRBJ2-1; D not certain. Germline V gene lookup returns CDR1 SGHNT and CDR2 YYREEE (reference sequence). The CDR3 totals 14 residues. V shed 1 base and J shed 1 base, with 6 bases lying between them. Here the CDR3 reads CASSLPLSYNEQFF. In nucleotides, the CDR3 is TGTGCCAGCAGCTTGCCTTTATCCTACAATGAGCAGTTCTTC. Supplemented by reference TRBV5-4 and TRBJ2-1, the full variable domain reads ETGVTQSPTHLIKTRGQQVTLRCSSQSGHNTVSWYQQALGQGPQFIFQYYREEENGRGNFPPRFSGLQFPNYSSELNVNALELDDSALYLCASSLPLSYNEQFFGPGTRLTVL.

The chain has TRBV7-3 and TRBJ1-1; no firm D call. This CDR3 spans 13 amino acids. V was shortened by 4 bases and J by 4 bases, with 10 bases between the two germline ends. Germline CDR1 is SGHTA and CDR2 is FQGTGA. For the CDR3, the DNA is TGTGCCAGCAGCTCCGAGCGGGGCACTGAAGCTTTCTTT. Its protein is CASSSERGTEAFF.

The chain carries TRBV5-1 and TRBJ2-4; 8 positions agree with TRBD1. The CDR3 extends over 16 amino acids. V was clipped by 0 bases and J by 0 bases; unmatched bases: 2. Germline loops: CDR1 SGHRS, CDR2 YFSETQ. The CDR3 loop reads CASSLGTGLAKNIQYF. Here the CDR3 DNA reads TGCGCCAGCAGCTTGGGGACAGGGTTAGCCAAAAACATTCAGTACTTC.

The chain employs TRBV5-5 and TRBJ2-7, with a weak D call TRBD2 (6 bases). The CDR3 covers 16 residues. The V gene lost 4 bases and the J gene lost 1 base, with 18 bases spanning the gap. The germline CDR1 and CDR2 sequences are SGHKS and YYEKEE (reference sequence). The CDR3 DNA sequence: TGTGCCAGCAGCCGGGGGACTCCGGGCCATTCCTACGAGCAGTACTTC. Translating it yields CASSRGTPGHSYEQYF.

This chain links TRBV5-6 with TRBJ1-2, with TRBD1 matching over 9 bases. V trimming: 2 bases; J trimming: 3 bases; junction bases outside the gene matches: 2. This CDR3 is built from 14 residues. CDR1 is SGHDT, CDR2 YYEEEE, per germline. The CDR3 region is CASSFTGGHYGYTF. CDR3 DNA: TGTGCCAGCAGCTTTACAGGGGGCCACTATGGCTACACCTTC.

In this sample, this clone turned up once. The J gene is TRBJ1-2, the V gene TRBV12-3 or TRBV12-4; D is perhaps TRBD1 (5 bases). This CDR3 has 13 amino acids. V was cut by 1 base and J by 8 bases, with 11 bases left in between. CDR3 loop: CASSLGQGLGYTF. For the CDR3, the DNA is TGTGCCAGCAGTTTAGGCCAGGGTCTCGGCTACACCTTC.

The chain joins TRBV29-1 to TRBJ2-7; D unresolved. The CDR3 runs to 13 residues. V shed 4 bases and J shed 0 bases, with 10 bases lying between them. Germline loops: CDR1 SQVTM, CDR2 ANQGSEA. CDR3 loop: CSVVTTSSYEQYF. CDR3 bases: TGCAGCGTTGTAACTACCAGCTCCTACGAGCAGTACTTC.